Described below is a single T cell receptor beta chain sequence and its context. The entry originates in a study of blood T cell repertoires in COVID-19. Trimming cost V 5 bases and J 6 bases; bases outside gene matches: 13. Germline V gene data show CDR1 as SGHTA and CDR2 as FQGTGA. This CDR3 spans 16 amino acids. Clones were sequenced by immunoSEQ multiplex PCR, and TCRdb holds only the in-frame ones, with some missing. This table has 200,000 to 250,000 clones, about four fifths appearing once. The rearrangement links TRBV7-3 to TRBJ2-1; 7 nucleotides match TRBD1. This receptor was obtained from a woman aged 80 or over with COVID-19, enrolled during active disease. The sequencing sample was made of peripheral blood. The CDR3 DNA sequence: TGTGCCAGCAGCCCCGCGCCGGGACAGCCCGTCAATGAGCAGTTCTTC. Translating it yields CASSPAPGQPVNEQFF.